This TCR beta chain was recovered during a study of blood T cell repertoires in COVID-19. As for the study in general: Sources were T cells, B-cell-depleted T cells, or PBMCs; the material itself was cDNA or gDNA.

V lost 5 bases, J lost 3 bases, and 5 bases lay in between. This CDR3 comprises 12 residues. Germline CDR1 reads SGHVS; CDR2 reads FQNEAQ. Libraries were prepared by immunoSEQ multiplex PCR; TCRdb keeps only in-frame clonotypes and omits some of them. This table has roughly 380,000 clones, approximately 89% appearing once. The receptor was derived from a woman aged 55 to 70 with COVID-19, enrolled during active disease. The chain combines TRBV7-8 with TRBJ1-5; D not certain. The material sequenced was peripheral blood. This CDR3 reads CASSNYNQPQHF. The CDR3 nucleotides read TGTGCCAGCAGCAATTACAATCAGCCCCAGCATTTT.